Detailed here is one TCR beta chain. The data are from a study of blood T cell repertoires in COVID-19. This CDR3 is built from 16 residues. In germline, CDR1 is SGHVS, CDR2 FQNEAQ. The V segment lost 1 base and the J segment 4 bases; nucleotides outside the gene matches: 7. This table comes from immunoSEQ multiplex PCR, and its TCRdb copy is limited to in-frame clones, with some not included. Of around 80,000 clones listed, 80% are singletons. Sequences were obtained from peripheral blood. The V call is TRBV7-8, the J call TRBJ1-1; 9 positions match TRBD1. The receptor was isolated from a man in his fifties or sixties with COVID-19, enrolled during active disease. The CDR3, as DNA: TGTGCCAGCAGCTTAGGCTCGACAGGGGGGAGCACTGAAGCTTTCTTT. This translates into CASSLGSTGGSTEAFF.